These 20 T cell receptor beta chains were sequenced from one sample in a study of Ad26.COV2.S vaccination and SARS-CoV-2 variants. Clones were sequenced by immunoSEQ multiplex PCR, and TCRdb holds only the in-frame ones, with some missing. The table lists under 95,000 clones, approximately 86% of them singletons. Material: peripheral blood, obtained after recovery from COVID-19. These receptors were collected from a human donor who had recovered from COVID-19.

V and J are TRBV28 and TRBJ1-4, with no clear D. V was pared by 4 bases and J by 4 bases, with 16 bases between. The CDR3 has 16 amino acids. The germline gives CDR1 MDHEN, CDR2 SYDVKM. CDR3 residues: CASSYLTSGSNEKLFF. CDR3 in DNA: TGTGCCAGCAGTTATCTCACTTCCGGGAGTAATGAAAAACTGTTTTTT.

This clone was picked up one time. The gene calls are TRBV28 and TRBJ2-5; TRBD2 is a possible D gene (5 bases). The CDR3 consists of 12 residues. Looked up from germline, CDR1 is MDHEN and CDR2 is SYDVKM. Trimming took 7 bases from V and 5 from J, leaving 11 bases between them. CDR3 bases: TGTGCCAGCAACGCGGGCAGTGAGACCCAGTACTTC. As protein: CASNAGSETQYF. Combining the CDR3 with reference TRBV28 and TRBJ2-5 gives the whole variable domain DVKVTQSSRYLVKRTGEKVFLECVQDMDHENMFWYRQDPGLGLRLIYFSYDVKMKEKGDIPEGYSVSREKKERFSLILESASTNQTSMYLCASNAGSETQYFGPGTRLLVL.

A single count supports this clone. The rearrangement joins TRBV5-1 to TRBJ2-2, with 8 bases fitting TRBD1. Germline CDR1 is SGHRS and CDR2 is YFSETQ. After removal of 6 bases from V and 0 bases from J, the junction contained 7 bases not matched to a gene. The CDR3 length is 16 residues. Here the CDR3 reads CASKESQGANTGELFF. CDR3 DNA: TGCGCCAGCAAGGAGTCACAGGGGGCGAACACCGGGGAGCTGTTTTTT.

The chain couples TRBV24-1 to TRBJ1-2; 7 bases map to TRBD1. Looked up from germline, CDR1 is KGHDR and CDR2 is SFDVKD. This CDR3 comprises 14 residues. The junction had 6 bases not matched to a gene; V was cut back by 4 bases and J by 5 bases. This CDR3 is CATSERGQLYGYTF. CDR3 sequence (DNA): TGTGCCACCAGTGAGAGGGGACAGCTTTATGGCTACACCTTC.

This sequence joins TRBV10-1 and TRBJ2-1; possible D gene TRBD2, 6 bases. The V gene lost 0 bases and the J gene lost 8 bases, with 14 bases spanning the gap. The CDR3 totals 15 residues. Per germline, CDR1 WNHNN and CDR2 SYGVQD (reference sequence). This CDR3 reads CASSESKGLGDEQFF. The CDR3 bases are TGCGCCAGCAGTGAGTCGAAGGGACTGGGGGATGAGCAGTTCTTC.

This clone turned up a few times. The chain joins TRBV11-2 to TRBJ1-2; D uncertain. This CDR3 has 15 amino acids. Germline CDR1 is SGHAT and CDR2 is FQNNGV. V was shortened by 1 base and J by 2 bases, with 11 bases between the two germline ends. CDR3 sequence: CASSLGEGQNYGYTF. CDR3 coding DNA: TGTGCCAGCAGCTTAGGAGAAGGGCAAAACTATGGCTACACCTTC.

This chain connects TRBV7-9 to TRBJ1-2; a weak D match, TRBD1 (5 bases). This CDR3 is 13 amino acids long. Per germline, CDR1 SEHNR and CDR2 FQNEAQ (reference sequence). The V gene lost 5 bases and the J gene lost 5 bases, with 12 bases spanning the gap. This chain's CDR3 is CASSPSSGYGYTF. The CDR3 DNA reads as TGTGCCAGCAGCCCCTCTTCAGGGTATGGCTACACCTTC.

The chain is built from TRBV28 and TRBJ2-1; 10 bases are a match to TRBD2. The V gene end was trimmed by 5 bases and the J gene end by 0 bases; junction bases not matched to a gene: 10. The germline gives CDR1 MDHEN, CDR2 SYDVKM. The CDR3 runs to 18 residues. CDR3 DNA sequence: TGTGCCAGCAGTCCTCCTAGCGGGAGATGGAGCTCCTACAATGAGCAGTTCTTC. Translated: CASSPPSGRWSSYNEQFF.

The rearrangement uses TRBV28 and TRBJ2-1; D could derive from TRBD1 or TRBD2 (5 bases each). The V end lost 5 bases, the J end lost 7 bases, and 24 bases lay between the germline ends. The CDR3 covers 17 residues. The germline V gene has CDR1 MDHEN and CDR2 SYDVKM. CDR3 loop: CASSAPTGTRGPNEQFF. In nucleotides, the CDR3 is TGTGCCAGCAGTGCCCCCACCGGGACCCGGGGCCCAAATGAGCAGTTCTTC.

The gene calls are TRBV27 and TRBJ2-2; D ambiguous. V dropped 6 bases and J dropped 3 bases, with 11 bases sitting between them. Per the germline V gene, CDR1 is MNHEY and CDR2 is SMNVEV (reference sequence). The CDR3 is made up of 14 amino acids. The CDR3 DNA reads as TGTGCCAGCAGCTCAACAGTGTACACCGGGGAGCTGTTTTTT. This codes for CASSSTVYTGELFF.

This rearrangement joins TRBV2 to TRBJ2-1; 12 bases line up with TRBD2. Looked up from germline, CDR1 is SNHLY and CDR2 is FYNNEI. Trimming cost V 7 bases and J 2 bases; bases outside gene matches: 9. The CDR3 contains 17 residues. The CDR3 here is CASTRLAGARTYNEQFF. CDR3 DNA: TGTGCCAGCACCAGACTAGCGGGAGCGCGGACCTACAATGAGCAGTTCTTC.

The sample holds a few counts of this clone. The chain joins TRBV5-4 to TRBJ2-2; D may be TRBD1 or TRBD2 (5 bases each). Trimming left V 5 bases short and J 2 bases short, with 13 bases between. Germline V gene data show CDR1 as SGHNT and CDR2 as YYREEE (reference sequence). The CDR3 runs 15 residues. CDR3 sequence: CASRYGAGNTGELFF. The DNA for the CDR3 is TGTGCCAGCAGGTACGGGGCCGGCAACACCGGGGAGCTGTTTTTT.

The rearrangement uses TRBV29-1 and TRBJ1-2; D gene unclear. Germline V gene sequence: CDR1 SQVTM, CDR2 ANQGSEA. V lost 3 bases and J 4 bases, leaving 9 bases between the germline ends. This CDR3 has 12 amino acids. The CDR3 DNA sequence: TGCAGCGTTGATTCTTGGTCCTATGGCTACACCTTC. It specifies CSVDSWSYGYTF.

The rearrangement uses TRBV27 and TRBJ2-3; D gene ambiguous. The V end was cut by 6 bases, the J end by 2 bases, with 3 bases between. This CDR3 contains 11 residues. Germline V gene data show CDR1 as MNHEY and CDR2 as SMNVEV (reference sequence). Written as DNA, the CDR3 is TGTGCCAGCAGGACCACAGATACGCAGTATTTT. Translated: CASRTTDTQYF.

The V call is TRBV19, the J call TRBJ1-3, with TRBD1 as a possible D gene (5 bases). V was cut by 4 bases and J by 4 bases, with 11 bases left in between. The V gene's germline CDR1 is LNHDA and CDR2 SQIVND (reference sequence). The CDR3 is 14 amino acids. The CDR3 nucleotides read TGTGCCAGTAGTAAGGGGAGCTCCGGAAACACCATATATTTT. Translating it yields CASSKGSSGNTIYF. Variable domain in full (rest from reference TRBV19 and TRBJ1-3): DGGITQSPKYLFRKEGQNVTLSCEQNLNHDAMYWYRQDPGQGLRLIYYSQIVNDFQKGDIAEGYSVSREKKESFPLTVTSAQKNPTAFYLCASSKGSSGNTIYFGEGSWLTVV.

The chain combines TRBV27 with TRBJ1-5; a weak D match, TRBD1 (5 bases). Germline CDR1 reads MNHEY; CDR2 reads SMNVEV (reference sequence). Trimming shortened V by 3 bases and J by 5 bases, and 17 bases separated the two germline ends. The CDR3 sequence is 16 residues long. The CDR3 is CASSFMWGGGDQPQHF. CDR3 nucleotides: TGTGCCAGCAGTTTTATGTGGGGCGGCGGCGATCAGCCCCAGCATTTT.

The chain uses TRBV5-1 and TRBJ2-1, with D uncertain. Germline CDR1 reads SGHRS; CDR2 reads YFSETQ. There are 12 residues in the CDR3. Trimming shortened V by 0 bases and J by 9 bases, and 7 bases separated the two germline ends. CDR3 in amino acids: CASSLGGGEQFF. In DNA form, the CDR3 reads TGCGCCAGCAGCTTGGGCGGTGGTGAGCAGTTCTTC.

The chain recombines TRBV4-3 with TRBJ2-7, with TRBD2 matching 7 bases. This CDR3 is 15 amino acids long. CDR1 and CDR2 (germline): LGHNA, YSLEER. J was trimmed by 2 bases and V by 5 bases; bases with no gene match: 9. CDR3 sequence reads: CASSAASGSPYEQYF. The CDR3 DNA reads as TGCGCCAGCAGCGCGGCTAGCGGATCCCCCTACGAGCAGTACTTC.

This sequence joins TRBV28 and TRBJ2-7; tentative D call: TRBD1 (5 bases). In germline, CDR1 is MDHEN, CDR2 SYDVKM. The CDR3 has 18 amino acids. Trimming pared 9 bases from V and 3 bases from J, leaving 30 bases between. The CDR3 DNA reads as TGTGCCAGTATAAAAGAACGGTATCGACAGCCAACGCTCTACGAGCAGTACTTC. Residues: CASIKERYRQPTLYEQYF.

This chain connects TRBV9 to TRBJ2-3; D is ambiguous. The CDR3 consists of 12 residues. The V gene lost 0 bases and the J gene lost 6 bases, with 5 bases spanning the gap. Germline V gene data show CDR1 as SGDLS and CDR2 as YYNGEE. Here the CDR3 reads CASSVGSDTQYF. The DNA for the CDR3 is TGTGCCAGCAGCGTAGGTTCCGATACGCAGTATTTT. The complete variable domain, with remaining parts taken from reference TRBV9 and TRBJ2-3, reads DSGVTQTPKHLITATGQRVTLRCSPRSGDLSVYWYQQSLDQGLQFLIQYYNGEERAKGNILERFSAQQFPDLHSELNLSSLELGDSALYFCASSVGSDTQYFGPGTRLTVL.